Given below is one TCR beta chain in context. The data belong to a study of blood T cell repertoires in COVID-19. As for the study in general: Samples taken during acute and convalescent COVID-19 were collected in the United States, Italy and Spain. The cDNA or gDNA used as material had been derived from T cells, B-cell-depleted T cells, or PBMCs.

How the authors handled the data: Estimates of nucleated cell counts were drawn from the amplification of reference gene primers. The data were produced by immunoSEQ multiplex PCR, yet TCRdb's version contains in-frame clones alone and is incomplete. That table gives V, J and clone size, and the DNA gave D and trimming. The sample has some 410,000 clones, around 89% seen once. The length of the CDR3 is 13 residues. Germline CDR1 is GTSNPN and CDR2 is SVGIG (reference sequence). V lost 1 base, J lost 3 bases, and 9 bases lay in between. Sample: PBMCs or T cells enriched from blood (not recorded which). This clonotype was sampled from a woman aged 25 to 45 with acute COVID-19. The chain links TRBV30 to TRBJ1-2, with D maybe TRBD1 (5 bases). This CDR3 reads CAWSAGRDYGYTF. DNA of the CDR3: TGTGCCTGGAGTGCAGGGAGGGACTATGGCTACACCTTC. Variable domain in full (rest from reference TRBV30 and TRBJ1-2): SQTIHQWPATLVQPVGSPLSLECTVEGTSNPNLYWYRQAAGRGLQLLFYSVGIGQISSEVPQNLSASRPQDRQFILSSKKLLLSDSGFYLCAWSAGRDYGYTFGSGTRLTVV.